This TCR beta chain was recovered during a study of T cell repertoires in cytomegalovirus infection. Study in general: Indications of both CMV infection and matching HLA type were provided by public TCR beta signatures. General observations from the study: Public TCR beta family frequency separated CMV-and-HLA carriers, including in an independent cohort.

MiXCR, applied by TCRdb to the reads, yields one record per CDR3 protein. The repertoire includes roughly 230,000 distinct CDR3 sequences, about a sixth of them detected once, and roughly 45% sits in the top ten. This CDR3 is 15 amino acids long. Germline loops: CDR1 DFQATT, CDR2 SNEGSKA (reference sequence). The V segment lost 6 bases and the J segment 5 bases; nucleotides outside the gene matches: 7. A remark on this clonotype: Its specificity is not known.

This chain joins TRBV20-1 and TRBJ1-6; 10 bases are a match to TRBD1. The TCR sequence derives from a human donor in good health (CMV status not recorded). Some clones in this sample may be carry-over from other donors' samples. Source material: CD8+ T cells from PBMCs. The CDR3 sequence: CSAQGQGSDNSPLHF. CDR3 nucleotide sequence: TGCAGTGCGCAGGGACAGGGGTCCGATAATTCACCCCTCCACTTT.